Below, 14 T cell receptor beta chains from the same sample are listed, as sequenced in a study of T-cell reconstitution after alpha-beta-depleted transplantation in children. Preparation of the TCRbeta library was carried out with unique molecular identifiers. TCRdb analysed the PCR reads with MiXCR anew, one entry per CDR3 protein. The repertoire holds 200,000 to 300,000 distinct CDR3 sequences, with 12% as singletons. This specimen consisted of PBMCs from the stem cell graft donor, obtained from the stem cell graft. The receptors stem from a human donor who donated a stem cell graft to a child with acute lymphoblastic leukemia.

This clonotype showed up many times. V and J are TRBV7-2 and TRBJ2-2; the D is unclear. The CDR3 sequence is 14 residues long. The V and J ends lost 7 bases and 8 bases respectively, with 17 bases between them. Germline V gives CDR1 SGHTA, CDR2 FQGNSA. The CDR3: CASTPANVRGELFF. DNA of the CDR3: TGTGCCAGCACCCCTGCCAATGTCAGAGGGGAGCTGTTTTTT.

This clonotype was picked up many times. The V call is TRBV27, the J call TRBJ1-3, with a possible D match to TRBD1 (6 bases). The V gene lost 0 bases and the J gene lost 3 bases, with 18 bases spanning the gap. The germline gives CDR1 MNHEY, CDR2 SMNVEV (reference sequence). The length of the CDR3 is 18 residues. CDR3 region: CASSLSAKGGPNGNTIYF. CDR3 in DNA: TGTGCCAGCAGTTTATCCGCTAAGGGGGGGCCCAATGGAAACACCATATATTTT.

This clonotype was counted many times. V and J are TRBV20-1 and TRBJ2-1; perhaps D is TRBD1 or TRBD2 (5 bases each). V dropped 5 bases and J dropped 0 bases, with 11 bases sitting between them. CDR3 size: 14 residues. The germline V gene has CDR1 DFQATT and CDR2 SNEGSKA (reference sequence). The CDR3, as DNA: TGCAGTGCTGGGAGCAGGGTCTCCTACAATGAGCAGTTCTTC. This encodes CSAGSRVSYNEQFF.

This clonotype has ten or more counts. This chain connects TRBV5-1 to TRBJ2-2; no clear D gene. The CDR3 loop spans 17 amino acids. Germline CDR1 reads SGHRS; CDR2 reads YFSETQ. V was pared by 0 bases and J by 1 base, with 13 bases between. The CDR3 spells CASSLDPNTKNTGELFF. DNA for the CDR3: TGCGCCAGCAGCTTGGACCCGAACACTAAGAACACCGGGGAGCTGTTTTTT.

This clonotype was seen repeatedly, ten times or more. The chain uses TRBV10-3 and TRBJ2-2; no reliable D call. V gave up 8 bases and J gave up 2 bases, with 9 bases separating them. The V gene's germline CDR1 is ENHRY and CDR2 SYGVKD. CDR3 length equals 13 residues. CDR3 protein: CAIATLNTGELFF. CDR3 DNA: TGTGCCATCGCTACCTTAAACACCGGGGAGCTGTTTTTT.

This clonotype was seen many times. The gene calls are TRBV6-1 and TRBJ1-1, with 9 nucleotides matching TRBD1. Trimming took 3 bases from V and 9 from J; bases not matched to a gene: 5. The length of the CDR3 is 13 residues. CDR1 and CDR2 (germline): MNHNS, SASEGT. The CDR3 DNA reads TGTGCCAGCAGTGACACCGGGACAGGGCAAGCTTTCTTT. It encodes CASSDTGTGQAFF.

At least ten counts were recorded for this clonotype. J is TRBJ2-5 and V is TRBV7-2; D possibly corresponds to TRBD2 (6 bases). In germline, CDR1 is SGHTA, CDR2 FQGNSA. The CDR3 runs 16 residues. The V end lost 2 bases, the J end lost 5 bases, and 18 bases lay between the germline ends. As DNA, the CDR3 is TGTGCCAGCAGCTTAATCTCGGCACCTGGAGGGGAGACCCAGTACTTC. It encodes CASSLISAPGGETQYF.

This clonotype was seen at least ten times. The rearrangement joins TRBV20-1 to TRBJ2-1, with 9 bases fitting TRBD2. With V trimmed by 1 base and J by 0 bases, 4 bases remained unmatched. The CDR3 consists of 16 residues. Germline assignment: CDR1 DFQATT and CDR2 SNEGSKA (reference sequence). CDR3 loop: CSARASGISSYNEQFF. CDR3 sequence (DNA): TGCAGTGCTAGAGCTAGCGGGATCAGCTCCTACAATGAGCAGTTCTTC.

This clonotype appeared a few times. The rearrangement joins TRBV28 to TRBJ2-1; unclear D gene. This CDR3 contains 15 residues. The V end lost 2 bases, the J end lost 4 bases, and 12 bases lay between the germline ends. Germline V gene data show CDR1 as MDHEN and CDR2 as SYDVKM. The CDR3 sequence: CASSLLRPEYNEQFF. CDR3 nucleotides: TGTGCCAGCAGTTTACTTAGGCCGGAGTACAATGAGCAGTTCTTC.

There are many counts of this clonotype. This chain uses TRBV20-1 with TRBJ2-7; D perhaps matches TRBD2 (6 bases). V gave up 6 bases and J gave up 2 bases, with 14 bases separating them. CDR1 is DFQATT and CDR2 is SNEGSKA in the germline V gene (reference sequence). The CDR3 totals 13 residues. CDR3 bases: TGCAGTGCGCCCGGGGCGGGAACCTACGAGCAGTACTTC. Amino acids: CSAPGAGTYEQYF.

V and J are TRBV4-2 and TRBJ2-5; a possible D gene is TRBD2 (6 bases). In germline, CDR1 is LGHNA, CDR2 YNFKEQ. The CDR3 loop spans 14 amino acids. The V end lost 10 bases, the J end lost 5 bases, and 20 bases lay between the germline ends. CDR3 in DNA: TGTGCCATGAGCCCGGGCGGGATCGGTGAGACCCAGTACTTC. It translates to CAMSPGGIGETQYF.

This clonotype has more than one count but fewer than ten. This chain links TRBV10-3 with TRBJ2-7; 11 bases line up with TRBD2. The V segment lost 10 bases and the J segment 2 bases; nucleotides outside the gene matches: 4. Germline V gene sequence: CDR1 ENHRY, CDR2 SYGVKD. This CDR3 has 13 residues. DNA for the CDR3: TGTGCCACCCTACTAGCGGGGGCCTACGAGCAGTACTTC. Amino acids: CATLLAGAYEQYF.

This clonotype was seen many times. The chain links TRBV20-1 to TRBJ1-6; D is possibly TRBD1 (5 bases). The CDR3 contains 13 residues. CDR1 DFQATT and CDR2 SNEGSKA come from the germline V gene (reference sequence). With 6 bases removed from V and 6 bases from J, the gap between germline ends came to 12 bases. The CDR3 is CSARTGGNSPLHF. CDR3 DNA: TGCAGTGCCCGGACTGGGGGTAATTCACCCCTCCACTTT.

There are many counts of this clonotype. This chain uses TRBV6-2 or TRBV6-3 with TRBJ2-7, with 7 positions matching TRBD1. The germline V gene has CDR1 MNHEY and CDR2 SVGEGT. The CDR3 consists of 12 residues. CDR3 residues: CAIRDSPYEQYF. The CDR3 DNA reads TGTGCGATACGGGACAGCCCCTACGAGCAGTACTTC.